The rows below give T cell receptor beta chains drawn from one sample of a study of blood T cell repertoires in COVID-19. The protocol was immunoSEQ multiplex PCR, while the TCRdb copy is restricted to in-frame clones and leaves out a portion. The sample records 200,000 to 250,000 clones, 87% being singletons. The sequenced material came from peripheral blood. The receptors shown here come from a young woman who had recovered from COVID-19. The CDR3 runs from the conserved cysteine through the conserved F or W. D genes are given only for firm matches. For some rows the clone size is stated as once, few or many, or as a class when expanded; others skip it.

clone_size j_call v_call d_call cdr3_nt cdr3_aa
- TRBJ2-1 TRBV9 TRBD2 TGTGCCAGCAAGGCTAGCGGGAGCTTGGGGGGGTACAATGAGCAGTTCTTC CASKASGSLGGYNEQFF
few TRBJ2-7 TRBV6-5 TRBD2 TGTGCCAGCAGTTACGGCGGGAGTAGTTCCTACGAGCAGTACTTC CASSYGGSSSYEQYF
- TRBJ2-7 TRBV6-2/TRBV6-3 - TGTGCCAGCAGTCGGCCCCCAGGGGTTTTGTCCTACGAGCAGTACTTC CASSRPPGVLSYEQYF
- TRBJ1-1 TRBV6-2/TRBV6-3 - TGTGCCAGCAGTTGCTTACAGGTTTCGAACACTGAAGCTTTCTTT CASSCLQVSNTEAFF
- TRBJ2-7 TRBV19 TRBD2 TGTGCCAGTAGCAGCTCCCTAGCGGTGAGCTACGAGCAGTACTTC CASSSSLAVSYEQYF
few TRBJ1-1 TRBV6-5 - TGTGCCAGCACCTACGGACAGAACACTGAAGCTTTCTTT CASTYGQNTEAFF
- TRBJ2-2 TRBV7-3 TRBD2 TGTGCCAGCAGCTTAAGAGCGGGAGAGGCCGGGGAGCTGTTTTTT CASSLRAGEAGELFF
- TRBJ1-2 TRBV5-1 - TGCGCCAGCAGCTGGGGAGATCCTCTACGCGGCTACACCTTC CASSWGDPLRGYTF
- TRBJ2-1 TRBV7-2 - TGTGCCAGCAGCTTAATTTTCTTGGGGCGGGGTCCCTCCTACAATGAGCAGTTCTTC CASSLIFLGRGPSYNEQFF
few TRBJ2-7 TRBV19 - TGTGCCAGTAGTATAGCTCTCGCGTACGAGCAGTACTTC CASSIALAYEQYF